These 25 T cell receptor beta chains were all obtained from the same sample, sequenced in a study of T cell responses to AZD1222 COVID-19 vaccine. Assay: immunoSEQ multiplex PCR; the TCRdb copy retains only in-frame clones and omits some. The sample lists approximately 170,000 clones, approximately 93% occurring once. The sequences come from peripheral blood, collected on day 0 of AZD1222 vaccination. These receptors were collected from an adult in good health.

CDR3 coding DNA: TGTGCCAGCAGCCCCCGTCGCACTAGCGGGATAGCCTACGAGCAGTACTTC. It translates to CASSPRRTSGIAYEQYF. The chain employs TRBV4-2 and TRBJ2-7, with 10 bases that match TRBD2. The CDR3 contains 17 residues. Germline-derived CDR1 and CDR2 are LGHNA and YNFKEQ. Unmatched junction bases numbered 11, after V lost 4 bases and J lost 2 bases.

The chain is built from TRBV18 and TRBJ2-2, with D unclear. Trimming removed 4 bases at V and 3 bases at J, with 9 bases between. The CDR3 is made up of 14 amino acids. Germline V CDR1 and CDR2: KGHSH, LQKENI. The CDR3 DNA is TGTGCCAGCTCACGACCAACGGACACCGGGGAGCTGTTTTTT. Its translation: CASSRPTDTGELFF.

V is TRBV18 and J is TRBJ1-1; possible D gene TRBD1, 6 bases. Germline CDR1 KGHSH, CDR2 LQKENI. V dropped 2 bases and J dropped 1 base, with 20 bases sitting between them. The CDR3 extends over 18 amino acids. CDR3 coding DNA: TGTGCCAGCTCACCAGATGGGCGGGGGCTAGGGGCGAACACTGAAGCTTTCTTT. Its protein product is CASSPDGRGLGANTEAFF.

This chain connects TRBV4-2 to TRBJ1-1; no clear D gene. The germline gives CDR1 LGHNA, CDR2 YNFKEQ. The CDR3 runs 16 residues. V was pared by 2 bases and J by 1 base, with 14 bases between. In DNA, the CDR3 is TGTGCCAGCAGCCAATCCCAGGCTACCGGGAACACTGAAGCTTTCTTT. Its translation is CASSQSQATGNTEAFF.

The chain's CDR3 is CASSKKTSGGTSYNEQFF. CDR3 DNA sequence: TGTGCCAGTAGTAAAAAGACTAGCGGAGGGACCTCCTACAATGAGCAGTTCTTC. The rearrangement links TRBV19 to TRBJ2-1; 9 positions match TRBD2. V shed 4 bases and J 0 bases; nucleotides not matched to a gene: 10. Germline CDR1 LNHDA, CDR2 SQIVND (reference sequence). The CDR3 is 18 residues long. The full variable domain, rest sourced from reference TRBV19 and TRBJ2-1, is DGGITQSPKYLFRKEGQNVTLSCEQNLNHDAMYWYRQDPGQGLRLIYYSQIVNDFQKGDIAEGYSVSREKKESFPLTVTSAQKNPTAFYLCASSKKTSGGTSYNEQFFGPGTRLTVL.

This clone was seen more than once but under ten times. J is TRBJ2-1 and V is TRBV6-4; weak D call: TRBD2 (7 bases). With 5 bases removed from V and 4 bases from J, the gap between germline ends came to 15 bases. The CDR3 consists of 15 residues. Germline values: CDR1 MRHNA, CDR2 SNTAGT. CDR3 sequence (DNA): TGTGCCAGCAGTATCGGCGGGGGCGATTACAATGAGCAGTTCTTC. It specifies CASSIGGGDYNEQFF.

The rearrangement uses TRBV5-1 and TRBJ1-2; a possible D gene is TRBD1 (5 bases). Trimming stripped 5 bases from V and 3 bases from J, with 5 bases between. CDR3 length: 11 amino acids. Germline lookup yields CDR1 SGHRS and CDR2 YFSETQ. The CDR3: CASRTDYGYTF. In DNA, the CDR3 is TGCGCCAGCAGGACAGACTATGGCTACACCTTC. Variable domain in full (rest from reference TRBV5-1 and TRBJ1-2): KAGVTQTPRYLIKTRGQQVTLSCSPISGHRSVSWYQQTPGQGLQFLFEYFSETQRNKGNFPGRFSGRQFSNSRSEMNVSTLELGDSALYLCASRTDYGYTFGSGTRLTVV.

Note on this clone: The sample has other DNA sequences that encode this CDR3 too. V usage is TRBV2 and J usage is TRBJ2-7, with D tentatively TRBD1 (6 bases). This CDR3 has 12 amino acids. Germline V lookup: CDR1 SNHLY, CDR2 FYNNEI. V was pared by 6 bases and J by 0 bases, with 6 bases between. This CDR3 reads CASRDSSYEQYF. CDR3 nucleotide sequence: TGTGCCAGCAGGGACAGCTCCTACGAGCAGTACTTC. The entire variable domain, with the rest obtained from reference TRBV2 and TRBJ2-7, is as follows: EPEVTQTPSHQVTQMGQEVILRCVPISNHLYFYWYRQILGQKVEFLVSFYNNEISEKSEIFDDQFSVERPDGSNFTLKIRSTKLEDSAMYFCASRDSSYEQYFGPGTRLTVT.

The J gene is TRBJ2-5, the V gene TRBV6-5, with 9 bases matching TRBD1. The germline V gene encodes CDR1 MNHEY and CDR2 SVGAGI. With 6 bases clipped from V and 6 bases from J, the junction kept 11 bases outside the gene matches. This CDR3 spans 15 amino acids. CDR3 amino acids: CASSRDRVIEKTQYF. The DNA for the CDR3 is TGTGCCAGCAGCCGGGACAGGGTAATTGAAAAGACCCAGTACTTC.

V is TRBV15 and J is TRBJ2-3; possibly TRBD1 for D (6 bases). This CDR3 comprises 15 residues. The germline CDR1 and CDR2 sequences are LNHNV and YYDKDF (reference sequence). V was shortened by 0 bases and J by 5 bases, with 12 bases between the two germline ends. Here the CDR3 reads CATSRDRQTGDTQYF. The CDR3 DNA reads TGTGCCACCAGCAGAGACAGGCAGACAGGAGATACGCAGTATTTT.

V is TRBV21-1 and J is TRBJ2-2; the table's D gene call, TRBD1, was not cross checked with the DNA. TRBV21-1 is classified as a pseudogene. There are 16 residues in the CDR3. CDR3 coding DNA: TGTGCCAGCAGCAAAAATGGTCGACAGCCCACCGGGGAGCTGTTTTTT. Its translation: CASSKNGRQPTGELFF.

The chain joins TRBV19 to TRBJ1-2, with D possibly being TRBD1 (6 bases). The CDR3 is 15 residues long. Germline loops: CDR1 LNHDA, CDR2 SQIVND (reference sequence). Trimming removed 4 bases at V and 2 bases at J, with 14 bases between. For the CDR3, the DNA is TGTGCCAGTAGTACCCTGACAGGACCAAACTATGGCTACACCTTC. Translated: CASSTLTGPNYGYTF. Complete variable domain (other parts from reference TRBV19 and TRBJ1-2): DGGITQSPKYLFRKEGQNVTLSCEQNLNHDAMYWYRQDPGQGLRLIYYSQIVNDFQKGDIAEGYSVSREKKESFPLTVTSAQKNPTAFYLCASSTLTGPNYGYTFGSGTRLTVV.

The chain is built from TRBV13 and TRBJ1-1; possibly TRBD1 for D (6 bases). Germline V gene data show CDR1 as PRHDT and CDR2 as FYEKMQ (reference sequence). V was clipped by 5 bases and J by 7 bases, with 11 bases between them. The CDR3 runs 12 residues. In DNA, the CDR3 is TGTGCCAGCAGCCCCGGACAGATTGAAGCTTTCTTT. This encodes CASSPGQIEAFF.

J is TRBJ1-1 and V is TRBV6-2 or TRBV6-3; the D gene is possibly TRBD1 (6 bases). This CDR3 is built from 13 residues. Germline-derived CDR1 and CDR2 are MNHEY and SVGEGT. With 4 bases removed from V and 3 bases from J, the gap between germline ends came to 9 bases. The CDR3 protein is CASSWGGDTEAFF. The CDR3 DNA follows: TGTGCCAGCAGTTGGGGGGGCGACACTGAAGCTTTCTTT.

CDR3 DNA sequence: TGTGCTAGTGGTTTGCCTTTCGGACTAGCGGGGGGTAATGAGCAGTTCTTC. Translation gives CASGLPFGLAGGNEQFF. This chain joins TRBV12-5 and TRBJ2-1; 14 nucleotides agree with TRBD2. Trimming cost V 2 bases and J 7 bases; bases outside gene matches: 7. CDR3 length equals 17 residues. CDR1 LGHNT and CDR2 FRNRAP come from the germline V gene.

This clone appeared a single time. This sequence joins TRBV5-6 and TRBJ1-2; 8 bases agree with TRBD1. The V gene's germline CDR1 is SGHDT and CDR2 YYEEEE. This CDR3 is 16 amino acids long. With V trimmed by 4 bases and J by 7 bases, 15 bases remained unmatched. This CDR3 reads CASSLPGTGDLSGYTF. CDR3 sequence (DNA): TGTGCCAGCAGCCTGCCCGGGACAGGCGACCTATCTGGCTACACCTTC.

The genes are TRBV12-3 or TRBV12-4 and TRBJ2-3; weak D call: TRBD2 (5 bases). There are 13 residues in the CDR3. The germline V and J ends were trimmed by 1 base and 5 bases, with 7 bases remaining between them. The CDR3 DNA is TGTGCCAGCAGTTTAGACCGGGAAGATACGCAGTATTTT. It translates to CASSLDREDTQYF.

The chain has TRBV6-1 and TRBJ1-1, with 9 bases matching TRBD1. Looked up from germline, CDR1 is MNHNS and CDR2 is SASEGT. The length of the CDR3 is 13 residues. J was trimmed by 11 bases and V by 2 bases; bases with no gene match: 6. This chain's CDR3 is CASSETWDRAAFF. The CDR3 DNA follows: TGTGCCAGCAGTGAAACGTGGGACAGGGCCGCTTTCTTT.

The genes are TRBV6-5 and TRBJ1-2; 11 nucleotides line up with TRBD1. Germline CDR1 reads MNHEY; CDR2 reads SVGAGI. Germline trimming cut 1 base from V and 14 bases from J; bases unmatched to any gene: 9. This CDR3 comprises 14 residues. Here the CDR3 DNA reads TGTGCCAGCAGTTACTTTGGGACAGGGGGAGCAAGTACCTTC. Translation: CASSYFGTGGASTF.

The rearrangement joins TRBV7-9 to TRBJ1-2, with D possibly TRBD1 on 6 matching bases. V was pared by 6 bases and J by 4 bases, with 24 bases between. The germline V gene has CDR1 SEHNR and CDR2 FQNEAQ (reference sequence). The CDR3 runs to 17 residues. CDR3 amino acids: CASSSVRGWRLSYGYTF. CDR3 nucleotides: TGTGCCAGCAGTTCAGTCAGGGGTTGGCGACTCAGCTATGGCTACACCTTC.

CDR3: CASTAANYGYTF. The CDR3 coding sequence is TGTGCCAGCACAGCAGCTAACTATGGCTACACCTTC. The chain employs TRBV6-5 and TRBJ1-2; D ambiguous. Trimming pared 7 bases from V and 0 bases from J, leaving 6 bases between. Germline values: CDR1 MNHEY, CDR2 SVGAGI. The CDR3 is 12 amino acids.

The chain joins TRBV5-6 to TRBJ2-1, with D possibly TRBD2 on 6 matching bases. The CDR3 consists of 17 residues. The germline V gene encodes CDR1 SGHDT and CDR2 YYEEEE. The V and J ends lost 2 bases and 6 bases respectively, with 21 bases between them. For the CDR3, the DNA is TGTGCCAGCAGCTTATTCAACGGTCGGGAGCTGGCCAATGAGCAGTTCTTC. Protein: CASSLFNGRELANEQFF. Full variable domain (rest looked up from reference TRBV5-6 and TRBJ2-1): DAGVTQSPTHLIKTRGQQVTLRCSPKSGHDTVSWYQQALGQGPQFIFQYYEEEERQRGNFPDRFSGHQFPNYSSELNVNALLLGDSALYLCASSLFNGRELANEQFFGPGTRLTVL.

The V and J genes are TRBV5-6 and TRBJ2-1; D gene ambiguous. The V end lost 3 bases, the J end lost 12 bases, and 10 bases lay between the germline ends. Germline V gene data show CDR1 as SGHDT and CDR2 as YYEEEE. The CDR3 has 11 residues. The CDR3 loop is CASSSLSMQFF. The CDR3 DNA sequence: TGTGCCAGCAGCTCATTGTCCATGCAGTTCTTC.

The chain joins TRBV6-2 or TRBV6-3 to TRBJ2-1, with unresolved D. The CDR3 runs 11 residues. Germline lookup yields CDR1 MNHEY and CDR2 SVGEGT. Deletions cut 6 bases from V and 9 bases from J, with 9 bases between. The CDR3 reads CASSHSIEQFF. The CDR3 DNA follows: TGTGCCAGCAGCCACTCCATTGAGCAGTTCTTC.

The rearrangement uses TRBV7-9 and TRBJ1-6; no reliable D call. Trimming removed 4 bases from V and 3 bases from J, with 7 bases in between. CDR1 SEHNR and CDR2 FQNEAQ come from the germline V gene (reference sequence). The CDR3 length is 14 residues. The CDR3 here is CASSSPIYNSPLHF. The CDR3 DNA reads TGTGCCAGCAGCTCCCCCATCTATAATTCACCCCTCCACTTT.